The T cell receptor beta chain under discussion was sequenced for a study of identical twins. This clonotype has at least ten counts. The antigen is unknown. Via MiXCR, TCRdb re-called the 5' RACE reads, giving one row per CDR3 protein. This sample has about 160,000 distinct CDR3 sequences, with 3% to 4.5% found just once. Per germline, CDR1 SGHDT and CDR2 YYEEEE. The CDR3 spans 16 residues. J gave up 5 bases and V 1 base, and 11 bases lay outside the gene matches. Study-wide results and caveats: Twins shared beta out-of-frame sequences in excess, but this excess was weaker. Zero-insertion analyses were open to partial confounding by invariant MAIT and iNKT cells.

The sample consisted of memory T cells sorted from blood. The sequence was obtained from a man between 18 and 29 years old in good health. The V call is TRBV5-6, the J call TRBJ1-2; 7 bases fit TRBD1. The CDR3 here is CASSLLAGGGLYGYTF. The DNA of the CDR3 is TGTGCCAGCAGCTTGCTGGCAGGGGGAGGGCTATATGGCTACACCTTC.